This TCR beta chain was sequenced during a study of shared clonotypes between healthy human individuals. General study points: Among non-shared clonotypes, generation probabilities were lower than among those shared by all four donors.

This CDR3 comprises 16 residues. Germline V CDR1 and CDR2: SGHAT, FQNNGV. Trimming cost V 4 bases and J 5 bases; bases outside gene matches: 7. Using immunoSEQ multiplex PCR, the repertoire was profiled, and TCRdb retains in-frame clones only, with some absent. The sample lists some 1,100,000 clones, 70% to 80% occurring once. This clone was recorded many times. The antigen is not known. Sequenced input: memory CD4+ T cells from PBMCs. The subset was: CD45RA-negative fraction. This chain links TRBV11-2 with TRBJ2-1, with 11 bases aligning to TRBD2. This receptor was taken from a man younger than 35 in good health. Some clones in this sample may be carry-over from other donors' samples. The chain's CDR3 is CASSSIKGLADNEQFF. The CDR3 DNA reads TGTGCCAGCAGCTCGATAAAGGGACTAGCGGACAATGAGCAGTTCTTC.